These 15 T cell receptor beta chains were all obtained from the same sample, sequenced in a study of blood T cell repertoires in COVID-19. Here immunoSEQ multiplex PCR was the method, and the copy in TCRdb shows in-frame clones only, minus some. The sample comprises fewer than 450,000 clones, 88% of which are singletons, and 0.9% to 1.5% rests with the top ten. The sequencing sample was made of PBMCs or T cells enriched from blood (not recorded which). The receptors derive from a woman aged 18 to 35 who had recovered from COVID-19.

The chain combines TRBV6-1 with TRBJ1-5; D is unclear. The CDR3 has 14 amino acids. With 2 bases removed from V and 5 bases from J, the gap between germline ends came to 10 bases. Germline V gene data show CDR1 as MNHNS and CDR2 as SASEGT. The CDR3 DNA follows: TGTGCCAGCAGTGAAATGTACAGTCATCAGCCCCAGCATTTT. Translated: CASSEMYSHQPQHF.

The genes are TRBV7-2 and TRBJ1-1; D is unclear. The V end was cut by 5 bases, the J end by 2 bases, with 15 bases between. This CDR3 is 15 amino acids long. Germline CDR1 and CDR2: SGHTA and FQGNSA. The CDR3 reads CASSIRRTGNTEAFF. CDR3 DNA sequence: TGTGCCAGCAGCATTCGGAGGACGGGAAACACTGAAGCTTTCTTT.

This rearrangement joins TRBV2 to TRBJ1-3; D is unclear. Per germline, CDR1 SNHLY and CDR2 FYNNEI. CDR3 length: 14 residues. V lost 7 bases and J 0 bases, leaving 10 bases between the germline ends. The CDR3 sequence is CASKAGASGNTIYF. As DNA, the CDR3 is TGTGCCAGCAAAGCCGGAGCCTCTGGAAACACCATATATTTT.

The rearrangement uses TRBV5-1 and TRBJ2-7; perhaps TRBD1 as D (6 bases). The CDR3 loop spans 15 amino acids. V was pared by 4 bases and J by 5 bases, with 19 bases between. Germline loops: CDR1 SGHRS, CDR2 YFSETQ. CDR3 nucleotides: TGCGCCAGCAGCCTGACAGGCCGTGATGGGGACGAGCAGTACTTC. It yields the protein CASSLTGRDGDEQYF.

This clone was seen a few times. This chain uses TRBV29-1 with TRBJ1-2, with D perhaps TRBD1 (6 bases). Germline CDR1 reads SQVTM; CDR2 reads ANQGSEA. CDR3 size: 14 residues. Trimming stripped 6 bases from V and 4 bases from J, with 18 bases between. CDR3 amino acids: CSVLQGKGGYGYTF. DNA for the CDR3: TGCAGCGTCCTACAGGGTAAAGGAGGCTATGGCTACACCTTC.

The chain recombines TRBV30 with TRBJ1-3, with D uncertain. The germline V and J ends were trimmed by 1 base and 4 bases, with 17 bases remaining between them. Germline loops: CDR1 GTSNPN, CDR2 SVGIG (reference sequence). This CDR3 comprises 16 residues. The CDR3 sequence: CAWSAPPRGRGNTIYF. CDR3 DNA sequence: TGTGCCTGGAGTGCCCCTCCACGAGGGAGAGGAAACACCATATATTTT.

The V gene is TRBV29-1, the J gene TRBJ1-1; TRBD1 aligns across 7 bases. Trimming removed 2 bases from V and 11 bases from J; junction bases left unmatched: 8. The CDR3 runs to 12 residues. Germline lookup yields CDR1 SQVTM and CDR2 ANQGSEA. CDR3 sequence (DNA): TGCAGCGTTGAAACAGGGGTCGGTCGGGCTTTCTTT. It encodes CSVETGVGRAFF.

V usage is TRBV12-3 or TRBV12-4 and J usage is TRBJ1-2; D may be TRBD1 (5 bases). This CDR3 is 13 amino acids long. Trimming pared 7 bases from V and 6 bases from J, leaving 15 bases between. This chain's CDR3 is CASTPVGGDGYTF. As DNA, the CDR3 is TGTGCCAGCACCCCCGTCGGAGGGGATGGCTACACCTTC.

The J gene is TRBJ2-6, the V gene TRBV7-6, with D perhaps matching TRBD1 (5 bases). This CDR3 comprises 14 residues. Germline values: CDR1 SGHVS, CDR2 FNYEAQ. Trimming pared 6 bases from V and 0 bases from J, leaving 6 bases between. CDR3 protein: CASSDSSGANVLTF. CDR3 sequence (DNA): TGTGCCAGCAGTGACAGCTCTGGGGCCAACGTCCTGACTTTC.

V gene TRBV11-2 combines with J gene TRBJ2-1; D is possibly TRBD1 (5 bases). Trimming took 0 bases from V and 0 from J, leaving 9 bases between them. The germline V gene has CDR1 SGHAT and CDR2 FQNNGV. This CDR3 contains 16 residues. The DNA for the CDR3 is TGTGCCAGCAGCTTAGAACAGGTGAACTCCTACAATGAGCAGTTCTTC. This translates into CASSLEQVNSYNEQFF.

This chain joins TRBV5-4 and TRBJ1-4; D is possibly TRBD1 (6 bases). This CDR3 spans 14 amino acids. In germline, CDR1 is SGHNT, CDR2 YYREEE (reference sequence). V was trimmed by 4 bases and J by 7 bases, leaving 14 bases between them. This chain's CDR3 is CASSPQGDLEKLFF. CDR3 sequence (DNA): TGTGCCAGCAGCCCACAGGGAGATCTTGAAAAACTGTTTTTT.

This clone has only a few counts. Within the sample, other DNA sequences also encode this same CDR3. This chain uses TRBV7-9 with TRBJ1-2; 7 nucleotides match TRBD1. The germline CDR1 and CDR2 sequences are SEHNR and FQNEAQ (reference sequence). With V trimmed by 5 bases and J by 4 bases, 4 bases remained unmatched. This CDR3 is built from 13 residues. The CDR3 DNA sequence: TGTGCCAGCAGCCTAGGGACAGCCTATGGCTACACCTTC. Amino acid sequence: CASSLGTAYGYTF.

The V and J genes are TRBV5-4 and TRBJ2-3, with 11 bases aligning to TRBD1. The J segment lost 4 bases and the V segment lost 4 bases, leaving 5 bases of the junction unmatched. CDR3 length equals 15 residues. Germline V CDR1 and CDR2: SGHNT, YYREEE (reference sequence). In DNA form, the CDR3 reads TGTGCCAGCAGCGGCCGGGACAGGGGGTCAGATACGCAGTATTTT. Its protein product is CASSGRDRGSDTQYF.

This clone was picked up one time. The chain links TRBV7-3 to TRBJ2-7, with TRBD2 matching over 11 bases. The germline V gene has CDR1 SGHTA and CDR2 FQGTGA. V lost 5 bases and J lost 6; bases outside the gene matches: 6. This CDR3 comprises 14 residues. The chain's CDR3 is CASSPTSGVIEQYF. CDR3 DNA: TGTGCCAGCAGCCCGACTAGCGGGGTGATCGAGCAGTACTTC.

J is TRBJ1-2 and V is TRBV10-3; 7 bases match TRBD1. The germline V gene encodes CDR1 ENHRY and CDR2 SYGVKD. The V gene end was trimmed by 0 bases and the J gene end by 3 bases; junction bases not matched to a gene: 7. This CDR3 is built from 16 residues. The chain's CDR3 is CAISESEGQNHYGYTF. Here the CDR3 DNA reads TGTGCCATCAGTGAGTCAGAGGGACAGAACCACTATGGCTACACCTTC.